Described below is a single TCR beta chain sequence and its context. Its antigen is currently unknown. Trimming took 1 base from V and 7 from J; bases not matched to a gene: 5. Germline CDR1 reads SGHRS; CDR2 reads YFSETQ. This CDR3 has 16 amino acids. This record belongs to a study of shared clonotypes between healthy human individuals. Notes on the study in general: Incomplete sequencing of sorted subsets was indicated by rarefaction despite large depth.

Adults of Caucasian background living in Nashville, Tennessee made up all donors. Only in-frame clones appear in the TCRdb table, and some are missing; sequencing was by immunoSEQ multiplex PCR. The data contain 1.4 million or so clones, 97% to 99% of them seen just once; the ten biggest clones take up around 0.38%. The source of this sequence is a man younger than 45 in good health. Sample: naive CD4+ T cells sorted from blood. Specified subset: CD45RA+ positively selected. The V and J genes are TRBV5-1 and TRBJ2-2, with 12 bases identical to TRBD2. CDR3 DNA: TGCGCCAGCAGCTTGCTCCTAGCGGGAGGGAACGGGGAGCTGTTTTTT. It specifies CASSLLLAGGNGELFF.